This T cell receptor (beta chain) was documented in a study of T cell repertoires in cytomegalovirus infection (dated by TCRdb to between 2019 and 2020). The study in broad terms: Peptide stimulations targeted recently identified HLA-C-restricted CMV epitopes, whose presentation resists viral immunomodulation, together with well-studied HLA-B-restricted epitopes. Donor HLA type was relevant to the analysis, as public TCR beta signatures indicated carriage of CMV infection together with the matching HLA type.

Here is what the overall study found, with its caveats: The ex vivo response was dominated by HLA-C-restricted CMV-specific TCR beta clonotypes, which also provided the single most frequent clonotype in two of eight donors. In both this cohort and an independent roughly 330-donor cohort, the cumulative frequency of public TCR beta family members distinguished carriers of CMV infection plus the relevant HLA type.

In the paper's terms, the treatment or condition label means: in vitro stimulation with specific CMV peptide epitopes to enrich CMV-specific T cells. Comments on this clonotype: Its antigen is unknown. The sample holds no much larger clone one base away, and base qualities are not on file.

The sequencing machine was an Illumina HiSeq 1500. The public reads were reprocessed in TCRdb via fastp at Q25 and MiXCR, keeping in-frame beta chains. Every distinct CDR3 protein forms one entry, paired with its most common genes and DNA. The sample contains a few hundred thousand distinct CDR3 sequences, approximately 40% of them found a single time. In total, the top ten clones hold approximately 40% of the sample. The CDR3 starts with the cysteine, ends with the phenylalanine, and has 14 residues. Only the CDR3 part of the read is kept: 42 bases, read in frame from the first base. The CDR1 and CDR2 encoded by the germline V gene are SGHVS and FQNEAQ. V is shortened by 3 bases, J by 1 base, and the region joining them spans 10 bases.

The material sequenced was cultured PBMCs, taken from culture after CMV antigen stimulation. This clonotype originated in a human donor in good health (CMV status not recorded). Some clones in this sample may be carry-over from other donors' samples. The rearrangement combines TRBV7-8 with TRBJ2-7; the D gene remains uncertain. The DNA sequence reads TGTGCCAGCAGCTTTCTGACATCTTCCTACGAGCAGTACTTC. It codes for CASSFLTSSYEQYF. Reference TRBV7-8 and TRBJ2-7 proteins supply the regions before and after the CDR3; the full variable domain is: GAGVSQSPRYKVAKRGQDVALRCDPISGHVSLFWYQQALGQGPEFLTYFQNEAQLDKSGLPSDRFFAERPEGSVSTLKIQRTQQEDSAVYLCASSFLTSSYEQYFGPGTRLTVT.